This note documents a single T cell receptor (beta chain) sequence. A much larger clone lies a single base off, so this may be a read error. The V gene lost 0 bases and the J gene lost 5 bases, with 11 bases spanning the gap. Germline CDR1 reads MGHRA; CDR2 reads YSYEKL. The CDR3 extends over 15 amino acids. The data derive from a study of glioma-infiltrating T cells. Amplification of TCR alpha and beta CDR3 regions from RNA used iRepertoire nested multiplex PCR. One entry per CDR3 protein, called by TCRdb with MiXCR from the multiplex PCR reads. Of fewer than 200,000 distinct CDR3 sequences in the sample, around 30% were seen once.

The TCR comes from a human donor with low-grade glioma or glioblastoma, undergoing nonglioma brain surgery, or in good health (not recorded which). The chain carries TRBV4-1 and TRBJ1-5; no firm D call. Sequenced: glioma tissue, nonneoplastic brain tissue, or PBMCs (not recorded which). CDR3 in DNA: TGCGCCAGCAGCCAAGATGTGGGCATGCATCAGCCCCAGCATTTT. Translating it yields CASSQDVGMHQPQHF.